A selection of T cell receptor beta chains follows, all from one sample in a study of T cell responses to AZD1222 COVID-19 vaccine. The table came from immunoSEQ multiplex PCR; TCRdb's copy has only in-frame clones and leaves some out. This sample carries about 100,000 clones, about 87% of them seen once, and the ten largest clones take around a sixth. Source: peripheral blood, taken on day 0 of AZD1222 vaccination. All receptors derive from an adult in good health. The CDR3 runs from the conserved cysteine through the conserved F or W. The order of the fields is D gene, V gene, clone size, J gene, CDR3 DNA, CDR3 protein. A D gene is named only where the DNA matches it firmly. Expanded clones are given a class, and other clones once, few, many or no size at all.

NA,TRBV20-1,NA,TRBJ2-1,TGCAGTGCTAGTATAAGGGACAATGAGCAGTTCTTC,CSASIRDNEQFF
NA,TRBV6-4,once,TRBJ1-5,TGTGCCAGCAGTGAGAGGGCGGGTGGCAATCAGCCCCAGCATTTT,CASSERAGGNQPQHF
TRBD1,TRBV6-1,few,TRBJ2-1,TGTGCCAGCAGTGATTGGGGACAGGGGGCCAATGAGCAGTTCTTC,CASSDWGQGANEQFF
NA,TRBV4-1,NA,TRBJ2-3,TGCGCCAGCAGCCAGCCATCACGCACAGATACGCAGTATTTT,CASSQPSRTDTQYF
TRBD2,TRBV19,NA,TRBJ2-7,TGTGCCAGTAGTAATATAGCGGGGGCACGCTCCGAGCAGTACTTC,CASSNIAGARSEQYF
NA,TRBV6-5,NA,TRBJ2-3,TGTGCCAGCAGTTACCTGGATACGCAGTATTTT,CASSYLDTQYF
TRBD1,TRBV18,NA,TRBJ1-6,TGTGCCAGCTCACTTGGGACAGGGCCGTGGGGATCACCCCTCCACTTT,CASSLGTGPWGSPLHF
TRBD2,TRBV7-6,NA,TRBJ2-5,TGTGCCAGCAGCTTAGGCCCGTGGCGGGGGGGAGAGACCCAGTACTTC,CASSLGPWRGGETQYF
TRBD1,TRBV5-8,NA,TRBJ1-2,TGTGCCAGCAGCTTCTCACAGGGGGATGGCTACACCTTC,CASSFSQGDGYTF
NA,TRBV4-1,once,TRBJ1-1,TGCGCCAGCAGCCAAGATTTAATGGGGTACACTGAAGCTTTCTTT,CASSQDLMGYTEAFF
TRBD2,TRBV7-2,NA,TRBJ2-5,TGTGCCACCTCTAGCGGGGGTATAGAGACCCAGTACTTC,CATSSGGIETQYF
NA,TRBV7-9,NA,TRBJ2-2,TGTGCCAGCGGGGGTAAGGCGTCCGGGGAGCTGTTTTTT,CASGGKASGELFF
NA,TRBV25-1,NA,TRBJ1-1,TGTGCCAGTGGCTTGGGCGGGGCTGAAGCTTTCTTT,CASGLGGAEAFF
NA,TRBV5-1,NA,TRBJ2-7,TGCGCCAGCAGCTTGGAAGGCGGGAAGAACCACGAGCAGTACTTC,CASSLEGGKNHEQYF
NA,TRBV12-5,once,TRBJ1-2,TGTGCTAGTGGCCAGAACGTGGGGGGCTACACCTTC,CASGQNVGGYTF
NA,TRBV7-8,NA,TRBJ1-5,TGTGCCAGCAGCCTTCGGAGATTGGGGAATCAGCCCCAGCATTTT,CASSLRRLGNQPQHF
NA,TRBV30,NA,TRBJ2-5,TGTGCCTGGAGTGTATTTAGTACTGAGACCCAGTACTTC,CAWSVFSTETQYF
NA,TRBV7-9,NA,TRBJ1-3,TGTGCCAGCAGCCTGGCCACAGCGCTCTCTGGAAACACCATATATTTT,CASSLATALSGNTIYF
NA,TRBV7-9,once,TRBJ1-1,TGTGCCAGCAGCAATACAGGGCGGAACACTGAAGCTTTCTTT,CASSNTGRNTEAFF
TRBD2,TRBV5-1,NA,TRBJ2-1,TGCGCCAGCAGCTTGGCCTTGACTAGCGGGGCTGAATCTGGGGATGAGCAGTTCTTC,CASSLALTSGAESGDEQFF
NA,TRBV7-9,NA,TRBJ1-6,TGTGCCAGCAGCTCCACCGGGGAATATTCACCCCTCCACTTT,CASSSTGEYSPLHF
NA,TRBV5-8,NA,TRBJ1-1,TGTGCCAGCAGCTTGGTGATTGAAGCTTTCTTT,CASSLVIEAFF
NA,TRBV5-4,NA,TRBJ2-7,TGTGCCAGCAGCCTCAACGGGGCCAACGAGCAGTACTTC,CASSLNGANEQYF
NA,TRBV3-1/TRBV3-2,NA,TRBJ2-7,TGTGCCAGCAGCCAAGGCCCCGAGACCCGGTACTTC,CASSQGPETRYF
NA,TRBV10-3,NA,TRBJ2-7,TGTGCCATCAGTGGATCAGGTAACGAGCAGTACTTC,CAISGSGNEQYF
NA,TRBV4-1,NA,TRBJ1-6,TGCGCCAGCAGCCAAGAGAGCGGGCAGGCGTCAAGTTATTATAATTCACCCCTCCACTTT,CASSQESGQASSYYNSPLHF
NA,TRBV7-6,once,TRBJ2-7,TGTGCCAGCAGCTTAGAAGGTCAAGGCTCCTACGAGCAGTACTTC,CASSLEGQGSYEQYF
TRBD2,TRBV9,NA,TRBJ2-1,TGTGCCAGCAGCGTAGATGGCGGGAGGGACCATGAGCAGTTCTTC,CASSVDGGRDHEQFF
TRBD1,TRBV3-1/TRBV3-2,NA,TRBJ1-6,TGTGCCAGCAGCCAAGGGACAGGGAGTTCACCCCTCCACTTT,CASSQGTGSSPLHF
NA,TRBV7-9,once,TRBJ1-2,TGTGCCAGCAGCTTCCTCAGTCTTTATGGCTACACCTTC,CASSFLSLYGYTF
NA,TRBV11-3,NA,TRBJ2-3,TGTGCCAGCAGTTTGTCTCCAGGGACTTCGTATTTT,CASSLSPGTSYF
TRBD2,TRBV11-2,NA,TRBJ2-2,TGTGCCAGCAGCCGGATAGCGGGGGGGAACACCGGGGAGCTGTTTTTT,CASSRIAGGNTGELFF
NA,TRBV5-1,NA,TRBJ2-7,TGCGCCAGCAGCTCATCCGGCCGGCCTACGCGGCAGTACTTC,CASSSSGRPTRQYF
TRBD1,TRBV19,NA,TRBJ1-5,TGTGCCACTTCTTGGTCCCAACAATACCGGGGGGGACAGGGTAATCAGCCCCAGCATTTT,CATSWSQQYRGGQGNQPQHF
NA,TRBV5-6,NA,TRBJ1-2,TGTGCCAGCAGCACCAGGGGTCTGCTTACCTTCAACTATGGCTACACCTTC,CASSTRGLLTFNYGYTF
NA,TRBV28,NA,TRBJ2-7,TGTGCCAGCACCTCTCCGGGGATATACGAGCAGTACTTC,CASTSPGIYEQYF
TRBD1,TRBV27,NA,TRBJ2-1,TGTGCCAGCAGTCCGCTTCTTGGGAAGACAGGGGGCTCCTACAATGAGCAGTTCTTC,CASSPLLGKTGGSYNEQFF
TRBD2,TRBV5-1,NA,TRBJ2-7,TGCGCCAGCAGCTTGAGGTTAGCGGGGAACCACGAGCAGTACTTC,CASSLRLAGNHEQYF
NA,TRBV27,NA,TRBJ1-5,TGTGCCAGCAGGAAGACAGACTATAGCAATCAGCCCCAGCATTTT,CASRKTDYSNQPQHF
NA,TRBV6-5,once,TRBJ2-2,TGTGCCAGCAGTTGGCAGGGTTACGCCACCGGGGAGCTGTTTTTT,CASSWQGYATGELFF
NA,TRBV5-8,NA,TRBJ1-5,TGTGCCAGCAGCTTGGCCTCGGGCCGAGGCAATCAGCCCCAGCATTTT,CASSLASGRGNQPQHF
NA,TRBV5-5,NA,TRBJ1-2,TGTGCCAGCAGCTTTGAGTTGGGGAGAGCAAATGGCTACACCTTC,CASSFELGRANGYTF